This is a list of T cell receptor beta chains from one sample in a study of memory CD4+ T cells and cytomegalovirus serostatus. Generated by immunoSEQ multiplex PCR, the TCRdb table keeps only in-frame clones and is missing some. The top ten clones hold around 1.1% of a sample with roughly 60,000 clones, about 81% of them seen once. Sequencing was done on a sample of memory CD4+ T cells from blood. These receptors were obtained from an adult in good health and CMV-seronegative. The CDR3 runs from the conserved cysteine through the conserved F or W.

V	J	CDR3
TRBV9	TRBJ2-1	CASSVAGTSGSSSYNEQFF
TRBV28	TRBJ1-5	CASSRNEVSNQPQHF
TRBV14	TRBJ2-1	CASSPFGNYNEQFF
TRBV25-1	TRBJ2-7	CASSNGQGPYEQYF
TRBV5-6	TRBJ2-7	CASSFTALSYEQYF
TRBV18	TRBJ2-3	CASSPAGSDTQYF
TRBV27	TRBJ2-7	CASSLLGGVKGEQYF
TRBV6-6	TRBJ1-5	CASLGSGREPQHF
TRBV19	TRBJ1-3	CASSIFRTLDSGNTIYF
TRBV29-1	TRBJ2-1	CSVQATGTSARGGEQFF